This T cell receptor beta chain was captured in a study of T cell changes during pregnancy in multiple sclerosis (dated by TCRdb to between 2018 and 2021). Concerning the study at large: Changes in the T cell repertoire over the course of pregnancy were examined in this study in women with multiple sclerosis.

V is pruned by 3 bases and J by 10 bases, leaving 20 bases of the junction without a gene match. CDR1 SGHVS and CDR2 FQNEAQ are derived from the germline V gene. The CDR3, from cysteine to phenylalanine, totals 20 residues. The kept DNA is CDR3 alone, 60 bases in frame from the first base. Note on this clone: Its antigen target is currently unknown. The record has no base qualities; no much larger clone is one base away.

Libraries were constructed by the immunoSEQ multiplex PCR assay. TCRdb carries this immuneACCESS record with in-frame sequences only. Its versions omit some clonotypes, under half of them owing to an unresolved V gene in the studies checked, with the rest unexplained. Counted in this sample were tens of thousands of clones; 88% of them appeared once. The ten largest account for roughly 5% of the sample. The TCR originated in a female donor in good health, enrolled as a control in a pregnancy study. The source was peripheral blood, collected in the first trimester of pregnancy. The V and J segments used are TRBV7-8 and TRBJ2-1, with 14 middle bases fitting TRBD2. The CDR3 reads CASSFIMGTTGTSGRGEQFF. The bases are TGTGCCAGCAGCTTCATTATGGGGACAACCGGGACTAGCGGGAGAGGGGAGCAGTTCTTC.